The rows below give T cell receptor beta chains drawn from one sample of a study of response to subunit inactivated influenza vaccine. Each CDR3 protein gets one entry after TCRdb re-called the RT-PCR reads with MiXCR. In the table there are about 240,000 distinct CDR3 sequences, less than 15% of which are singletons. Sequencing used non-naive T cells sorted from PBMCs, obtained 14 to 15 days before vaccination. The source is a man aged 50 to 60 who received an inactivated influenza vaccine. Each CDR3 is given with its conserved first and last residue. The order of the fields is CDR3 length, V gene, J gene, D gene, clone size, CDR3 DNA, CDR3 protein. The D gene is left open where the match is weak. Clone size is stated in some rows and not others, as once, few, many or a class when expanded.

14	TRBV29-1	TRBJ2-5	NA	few	TGCAGCGTTACACAGGGGGGGTTCCAAGAGACCCAGTACTTC	CSVTQGGFQETQYF
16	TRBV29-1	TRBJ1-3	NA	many	TGCAGCGTTGAAGATCTGGCCGGCTACTCTGGAAACACCATATATTTT	CSVEDLAGYSGNTIYF
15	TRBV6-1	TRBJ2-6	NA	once	TGTGCCAGCAGTAAAGGACTTTCTGGGGCCAACGTCCTGACTTTC	CASSKGLSGANVLTF
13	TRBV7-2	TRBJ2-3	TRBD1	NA	TGTGCCAGCGGCACAGGGGCCACAGATACGCAGTATTTT	CASGTGATDTQYF
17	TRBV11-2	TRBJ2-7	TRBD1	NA	TGTGCCAGCGGGGACAGAAAATTATCAGTGAGCTCCTACGAGCAGTACTTC	CASGDRKLSVSSYEQYF
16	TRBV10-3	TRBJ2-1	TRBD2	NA	TGTGCCATCAGTGGACTAGCGGGGGGCATAGGGACTGAGCAGTTCTTC	CAISGLAGGIGTEQFF
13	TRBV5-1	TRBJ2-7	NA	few	TGCGCCAGCAGCTTGCCTCAGGGAGCCGAGCAGTACTTC	CASSLPQGAEQYF
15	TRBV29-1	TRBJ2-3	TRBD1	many	TGCAGCGTGGTGGGACAGGGGGTCTGGACAGATACGCAGTATTTT	CSVVGQGVWTDTQYF
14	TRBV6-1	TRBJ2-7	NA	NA	TGTGCCAGCAGGGTAGGAGTAGGAATCTACGAGCAGTACTTC	CASRVGVGIYEQYF
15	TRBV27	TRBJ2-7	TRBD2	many	TGTGCCAGCAGTCCCCTCGGGCCAGGGACTACCGAGCAGTACTTC	CASSPLGPGTTEQYF
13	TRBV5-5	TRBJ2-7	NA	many	TGTGCCAGCAGCTTGGACGGTTTCTACGAGCAGTACTTC	CASSLDGFYEQYF
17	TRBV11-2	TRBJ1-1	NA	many	TGTGCCAGCAGCTCAACAGGAAGTGGGAGAGCGAACACTGAAGCTTTCTTT	CASSSTGSGRANTEAFF
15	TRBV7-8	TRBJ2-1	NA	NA	TGTGCCAGCAGGAAGGGGGAGGATTTCTACAATGAGCAGTTCTTC	CASRKGEDFYNEQFF
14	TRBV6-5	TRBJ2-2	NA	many	TGTGCCAGCAGCTTACTAGCGAACACCGGGGAGCTGTTTTTT	CASSLLANTGELFF
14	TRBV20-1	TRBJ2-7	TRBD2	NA	TGCAGTGCTCCGGATAGCGGGAGAACTTACGAGCAGTACTTC	CSAPDSGRTYEQYF
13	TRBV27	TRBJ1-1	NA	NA	TGTGCCAGCAGTGAGGATTACAGACTTGTGGCTTTCTTT	CASSEDYRLVAFF
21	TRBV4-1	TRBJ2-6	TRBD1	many	TGCGCCAGCAGCCAAGATCTCGACAGGGGCATATCTGGCTCTGGGGCCAACGTCCTGACTTTC	CASSQDLDRGISGSGANVLTF
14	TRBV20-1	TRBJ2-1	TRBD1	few	TGCAGTGCTTCCCCCGGGACAGGGAACAATGAGCAGTTCTTC	CSASPGTGNNEQFF
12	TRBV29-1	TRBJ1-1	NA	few	TGCAGCGTTGCTATAGGGTCTACTGAAGCTTTCTTT	CSVAIGSTEAFF
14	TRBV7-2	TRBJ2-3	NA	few	TGTGCCAGCAGCCTGACTAGGGCCGCAGATACGCAGTATTTT	CASSLTRAADTQYF